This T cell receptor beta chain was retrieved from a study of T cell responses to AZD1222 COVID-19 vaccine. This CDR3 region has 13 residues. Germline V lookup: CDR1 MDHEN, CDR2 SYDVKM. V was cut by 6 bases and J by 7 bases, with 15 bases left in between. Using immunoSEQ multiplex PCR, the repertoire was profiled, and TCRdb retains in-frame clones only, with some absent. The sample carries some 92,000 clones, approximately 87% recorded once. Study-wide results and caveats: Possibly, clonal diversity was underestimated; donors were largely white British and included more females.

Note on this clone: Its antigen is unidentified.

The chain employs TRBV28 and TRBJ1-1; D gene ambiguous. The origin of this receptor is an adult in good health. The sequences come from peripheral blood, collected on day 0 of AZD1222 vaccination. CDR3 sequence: CASSQNAFFEAFF. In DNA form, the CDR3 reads TGTGCCAGCAGCCAAAACGCCTTCTTTGAAGCTTTCTTT.